The 7 T cell receptor beta chains reported below all come from one sample, sequenced in a study of T cells in Graves' hyperthyroidism and ophthalmopathy. Amplified TCR beta CDR3 regions derived from RNA transcripts. The HTBI primer set served for first-round RT-PCR of the TCR CDR3. A single record per CDR3 protein comes from TCRdb applying MiXCR to the multiplex PCR reads. The sample yields fewer than 750,000 distinct CDR3 sequences, about 15% seen once. The sequencing sample was made of blood. Every receptor here comes from a woman between 40 and 50 years old with Graves' ophthalmopathy.

This clonotype came up many times. The chain combines TRBV7-9 with TRBJ2-1, with 14 bases identical to TRBD2. The CDR3 is 15 amino acids. Germline V gene lookup returns CDR1 SEHNR and CDR2 FQNEAQ (reference sequence). V dropped 5 bases and J dropped 9; count of bases not matched to a gene: 6. In nucleotides, the CDR3 is TGTGCCAGCAGCACGGGACTAGCGGGAGAAGTTGAGCAGTTCTTC. This codes for CASSTGLAGEVEQFF.

This clonotype was counted only a few times. The J gene is TRBJ1-5, the V gene TRBV12-5, with unresolved D. The V end was cut by 3 bases, the J end by 0 bases, with 6 bases between. CDR1 LGHNT and CDR2 FRNRAP come from the germline V gene. The CDR3 extends over 14 amino acids. The CDR3 region is CASGFGSSNQPQHF. In DNA form, the CDR3 reads TGTGCTAGTGGTTTCGGCAGTAGCAATCAGCCCCAGCATTTT.

This clonotype was seen ten or more times. The genes are TRBV15 and TRBJ2-7, with TRBD2 matching over 10 bases. CDR1 is LNHNV, CDR2 YYDKDF, per germline (reference sequence). V trimming: 2 bases; J trimming: 3 bases; junction bases outside the gene matches: 1. This CDR3 region has 14 residues. The CDR3 sequence is CATSRTSGNYEQYF. The CDR3 DNA sequence: TGTGCCACCAGCAGAACTAGCGGGAACTACGAGCAGTACTTC. Based on the CDR3 plus reference TRBV15 and TRBJ2-7, the full variable domain is DAMVIQNPRYQVTQFGKPVTLSCSQTLNHNVMYWYQQKSSQAPKLLFHYYDKDFNNEADTPDNFQSRRPNTSFCFLDIRSPGLGDTAMYLCATSRTSGNYEQYFGPGTRLTVT.

This clonotype was detected a few times. The chain couples TRBV5-5 to TRBJ2-7; 8 bases fit TRBD1. The CDR3 covers 15 residues. V dropped 0 bases and J dropped 0; count of bases not matched to a gene: 2. CDR1 is SGHKS, CDR2 YYEKEE, per germline (reference sequence). CDR3 amino acids: CASSLVGTGSYEQYF. The DNA for the CDR3 is TGTGCCAGCAGCTTGGTCGGGACAGGCTCCTACGAGCAGTACTTC.

This clonotype was recorded at least ten times. V is TRBV19 and J is TRBJ1-1; possibly TRBD1 for D (6 bases). Looked up from germline, CDR1 is LNHDA and CDR2 is SQIVND (reference sequence). Trimming took 3 bases from V and 7 from J, leaving 12 bases between them. The CDR3 has 13 residues. The CDR3 nucleotides read TGTGCCAGTAGTATCATGGGAGGGGGTGAAGCTTTCTTT. Encoded protein: CASSIMGGGEAFF.

This rearrangement joins TRBV12-3 or TRBV12-4 to TRBJ2-7; perhaps TRBD1 as D (5 bases). There are 13 residues in the CDR3. V shed 7 bases and J shed 3 bases, with 13 bases lying between them. The CDR3 DNA is TGTGCCAGCAATCCGAGCGACAGCTACGAGCAGTACTTC. Residues: CASNPSDSYEQYF.

This clonotype was detected many times. The V gene is TRBV28, the J gene TRBJ2-7; 7 bases are a match to TRBD1. V shed 6 bases, J shed 6 bases, and the junction held 8 bases outside the gene matches. The CDR3 has 13 residues. CDR1 and CDR2 from the germline V gene are MDHEN and SYDVKM. The CDR3: CASSMTGSSEQYF. The CDR3 DNA follows: TGTGCCAGCAGCATGACAGGGAGCAGCGAGCAGTACTTC.